The 27 T cell receptor beta chains below were found in one sample sequenced in a study of T-cell reconstitution after alpha-beta-depleted transplantation in children. It was with unique molecular identifiers that the TCRbeta library was prepared. MiXCR was run by TCRdb on the PCR reads, yielding one entry per CDR3 protein. The sample includes hundreds of thousands of distinct CDR3 sequences, 9.5% to 13% of them seen just once. Sequences were derived from PBMCs, sampled before TCRalphabeta/CD19-depleted stem cell transplant. Receptor source: a boy in the first two years of life with acute myeloid leukemia, due to receive a stem cell transplant.

This clonotype was seen many times. This chain links TRBV4-3 with TRBJ2-3; 9 nucleotides line up with TRBD2. CDR3 length: 17 amino acids. J was trimmed by 6 bases and V by 1 base; bases with no gene match: 11. Germline values: CDR1 LGHNA, CDR2 YSLEER. The CDR3 DNA reads as TGCGCCAGCAGCCAAGGTTGGCTAGCGGGGACCTCCGATACGCAGTATTTT. Its protein is CASSQGWLAGTSDTQYF.

This clonotype was seen ten or more times. The chain uses TRBV29-1 and TRBJ2-7; 7 nucleotides agree with TRBD2. V lost 7 bases and J lost 3; bases outside the gene matches: 9. Germline CDR1 is SQVTM and CDR2 is ANQGSEA. This CDR3 region has 13 residues. In DNA, the CDR3 is TGCAGCGCCCGGACTAGGTTGAGCTACGAGCAGTACTTC. It specifies CSARTRLSYEQYF.

This chain uses TRBV28 with TRBJ2-5; 8 bases align to TRBD1. V was pared by 5 bases and J by 3 bases, with 8 bases of the junction left unmatched. CDR1 and CDR2 (germline): MDHEN, SYDVKM. The CDR3 is 15 residues long. The CDR3 nucleotides read TGTGCCAGCAGTCCTATATGGACAGGGAAAGAGACCCAGTACTTC. Translated: CASSPIWTGKETQYF.

This clonotype was recorded many times. This sequence joins TRBV7-6 and TRBJ2-1; unclear D gene. Germline loops: CDR1 SGHVS, CDR2 FNYEAQ. Trimming stripped 11 bases from V and 5 bases from J, with 13 bases between. The CDR3 consists of 12 residues. CDR3: CAGRGADNEQFF. In nucleotides, the CDR3 is TGTGCCGGCCGAGGAGCTGACAATGAGCAGTTCTTC.

This clonotype has just a few counts. V usage is TRBV13 and J usage is TRBJ2-7; no firm D call. This CDR3 spans 12 amino acids. V was pared by 5 bases and J by 3 bases, with 8 bases between. Germline V gene data show CDR1 as PRHDT and CDR2 as FYEKMQ (reference sequence). The CDR3 sequence: CASSPNHYEQYF. CDR3 sequence (DNA): TGTGCCAGCAGCCCCAACCACTACGAGCAGTACTTC. Full variable domain (outside the CDR3, taken from reference TRBV13 and TRBJ2-7): AAGVIQSPRHLIKEKRETATLKCYPIPRHDTVYWYQQGPGQDPQFLISFYEKMQSDKGSIPDRFSAQQFSDYHSELNMSSLELGDSALYFCASSPNHYEQYFGPGTRLTVT.

The sample holds many counts of this clonotype. The chain employs TRBV2 and TRBJ2-7; no definite D call. The CDR3 is 13 amino acids. Germline V gene data show CDR1 as SNHLY and CDR2 as FYNNEI. Trimming stripped 2 bases from V and 4 bases from J, with 9 bases between. The CDR3 spells CASSERFSYEQYF. In DNA form, the CDR3 reads TGTGCCAGCAGTGAAAGGTTCTCTTACGAGCAGTACTTC.

This clonotype was seen repeatedly, ten times or more. The chain recombines TRBV6-1 with TRBJ2-2; 13 nucleotides align to TRBD2. Germline V gene data show CDR1 as MNHNS and CDR2 as SASEGT. This CDR3 contains 17 residues. V lost 4 bases to trimming and J lost 4 bases; unmatched junction nucleotides: 6. CDR3 sequence (DNA): TGTGCCAGCAGTGGACTAGCGGGGGGACCCTTCACCGGGGAGCTGTTTTTT. Translated, it gives CASSGLAGGPFTGELFF.

This clonotype showed up many times. CDR3 protein: CASSTNIQSSGLAPTQYF. CDR3 DNA: TGCGCCAGCAGCACAAATATCCAAAGTAGTGGTCTCGCTCCTACGCAGTATTTT. The rearrangement joins TRBV5-1 to TRBJ2-3; D not resolved. Germline assignment: CDR1 SGHRS and CDR2 YFSETQ. Trimming removed 4 bases from V and 8 bases from J, with 29 bases in between. The CDR3 has 18 amino acids.

This clonotype was found many times. V gene TRBV25-1 combines with J gene TRBJ2-1; D not resolved. The CDR3 spans 16 residues. Germline-derived CDR1 and CDR2 are MGHDK and SYGVNS. The V and J ends lost 0 bases and 0 bases respectively, with 9 bases between them. CDR3 bases: TGTGCCAGCAGTGAATATTGGTCTAGCTCCTACAATGAGCAGTTCTTC. This codes for CASSEYWSSSYNEQFF.

Comments on this clonotype: A much larger clone lies a single base off, so this may be a read error. This sequence joins TRBV12-3 or TRBV12-4 and TRBJ2-4; D possibly corresponds to TRBD2 (6 bases). The CDR3 is 17 amino acids. The CDR3 DNA reads TGTGCCTGCAGTCTAAGCTTCCGCGGGGTAGCCAAAAACATTCAGTACTTC. Translated: CACSLSFRGVAKNIQYF.

Notes on this clonotype: This could be a read error, since a much larger clone is one nucleotide away. The CDR3 sequence: CASSPHLIRGGMNDQFF. The CDR3 DNA follows: TGTGCCAGCAGCCCGCACCTCATTCGCGGGGGGATGAATGACCAGTTCTTC. The rearrangement uses TRBV7-8 and TRBJ2-1; 8 bases align to TRBD2. Germline V CDR1 and CDR2: SGHVS, FQNEAQ. The CDR3 is 17 residues long. Based on the CDR3 plus reference TRBV7-8 and TRBJ2-1, the full variable domain is GAGVSQSPRYKVAKRGQDVALRCDPISGHVSLFWYQQALGQGPEFLTYFQNEAQLDKSGLPSDRFFAERPEGSVSTLKIQRTQQEDSAVYLCASSPHLIRGGMNDQFFGPGTRLTVL.

The count of this clonotype is one. A clone one base away is much larger, so this may be a read error. The CDR3 spells CASSVVLAGDNDQFF. CDR3 nucleotides: TGTGCCAGCAGCGTAGTCCTAGCAGGGGACAATGACCAGTTCTTC. This rearrangement joins TRBV9 to TRBJ2-1; D possibly corresponds to TRBD1 (6 bases). The CDR3 covers 15 residues. The germline V gene has CDR1 SGDLS and CDR2 YYNGEE.

This clonotype came up many times. The chain uses TRBV12-3 or TRBV12-4 and TRBJ2-1, with a tentative D call TRBD1 (5 bases). The V and J ends lost 0 bases and 10 bases respectively, with 13 bases between them. The CDR3 runs to 14 residues. CDR3 bases: TGTGCCAGCAGTTTAGCGGGGCAGAACCGGGAGCAGTTCTTC. It encodes CASSLAGQNREQFF.

The chain uses TRBV19 and TRBJ2-1; no firm D call. From germline, CDR1 is LNHDA and CDR2 SQIVND (reference sequence). CDR3 length: 16 amino acids. Trimming pared 1 base from V and 4 bases from J, leaving 14 bases between. CDR3 nucleotide sequence: TGTGCCAGTAGTATAGCGGCCACAAGGCTATACAATGAGCAGTTCTTC. Its protein is CASSIAATRLYNEQFF.

This clonotype was seen many times. Here the CDR3 reads CASSPSEGISTDTQYF. The CDR3 coding sequence is TGTGCCAGCAGCCCCTCTGAGGGTATCAGCACAGATACGCAGTATTTT. The chain uses TRBV7-9 and TRBJ2-3; possibly TRBD2 for D (5 bases). CDR1 and CDR2 from the germline V gene are SEHNR and FQNEAQ (reference sequence). The CDR3 runs to 16 residues. The ends were cut back, 5 bases at V and 0 bases at J, with 15 bases in the middle.

This clonotype was counted many times. The chain couples TRBV4-2 to TRBJ2-7; 8 nucleotides line up with TRBD2. Looked up from germline, CDR1 is LGHNA and CDR2 is YNFKEQ. V shed 0 bases and J 6 bases; nucleotides not matched to a gene: 7. This CDR3 contains 15 residues. Here the CDR3 reads CASSQEAGVLIEQYF. CDR3 nucleotides: TGTGCCAGCAGCCAAGAAGCGGGAGTTCTAATCGAGCAGTACTTC.

This clonotype appeared many times. The rearrangement joins TRBV7-9 to TRBJ2-5, with 8 bases lining up with TRBD2. Germline loops: CDR1 SEHNR, CDR2 FQNEAQ (reference sequence). With 8 bases clipped from V and 5 bases from J, the junction kept 10 bases outside the gene matches. The CDR3 length is 14 residues. CDR3 nucleotide sequence: TGTGCCAGCGACCTAGGAACGGGAGGGGAGACCCAGTACTTC. Translating it yields CASDLGTGGETQYF.

This clonotype was seen ten or more times. This rearrangement joins TRBV6-2 or TRBV6-3 to TRBJ2-5; D uncertain. Trimming cost V 6 bases and J 1 base, with 9 bases left between them. This CDR3 has 13 residues. Germline V lookup: CDR1 MNHEY, CDR2 SVGEGT. CDR3 in DNA: TGTGCCAGCAGAAGGATGTCCCAAGAGACCCAGTACTTC. Translated: CASRRMSQETQYF.

CDR3: CSDGRGRGYGYTF. The CDR3 region has the DNA TGCAGTGACGGCAGGGGGCGAGGGTATGGCTACACCTTC. The chain couples TRBV20-1 to TRBJ1-2; 8 nucleotides align to TRBD1. Germline V gene sequence: CDR1 DFQATT, CDR2 SNEGSKA (reference sequence). CDR3 length: 13 residues. V shed 7 bases and J 5 bases; nucleotides not matched to a gene: 9.

This chain links TRBV24-1 with TRBJ2-5; D may correspond to TRBD1 or TRBD2 (5 bases each). Germline-derived CDR1 and CDR2 are KGHDR and SFDVKD. The CDR3 extends over 13 amino acids. V lost 4 bases and J 5 bases, leaving 10 bases between the germline ends. The CDR3 sequence: CATSEQAGETQYF. CDR3 bases: TGTGCCACCAGTGAACAGGCGGGTGAGACCCAGTACTTC.

This clonotype was seen ten or more times. The chain couples TRBV12-3 or TRBV12-4 to TRBJ2-5; 12 nucleotides line up with TRBD2. V lost 5 bases, J lost 4 bases, and 8 bases stayed unmatched. The CDR3 consists of 16 residues. The CDR3 reads CASSPYLAGGRETQYF. The CDR3 nucleotides read TGTGCCAGCAGTCCGTATCTAGCGGGGGGGCGAGAGACCCAGTACTTC.

This clonotype was observed many times. The chain combines TRBV28 with TRBJ2-3, with TRBD1 matching 10 bases. The CDR3 extends over 15 amino acids. Per germline, CDR1 MDHEN and CDR2 SYDVKM. With V trimmed by 5 bases and J by 1 base, 3 bases remained unmatched. The CDR3 DNA sequence: TGTGCCAGCAGTCCGGGGACAGGGGGCACAGATACGCAGTATTTT. Translation: CASSPGTGGTDTQYF.

This clonotype showed up many times. The chain couples TRBV11-2 to TRBJ2-3; 9 nucleotides agree with TRBD2. The J segment lost 5 bases and the V segment lost 0 bases, leaving 21 bases of the junction unmatched. Germline V gene data show CDR1 as SGHAT and CDR2 as FQNNGV. This CDR3 is 21 amino acids long. The CDR3, as DNA: TGTGCCAGCAGCTTAGAAAGATGGTGGCCTAGCGGGAACCTCTGGGGAGATACGCAGTATTTT. This sequence encodes CASSLERWWPSGNLWGDTQYF.

The sample holds many counts of this clonotype. This chain connects TRBV11-3 to TRBJ2-3; 7 nucleotides align to TRBD2. V trimming: 1 base; J trimming: 9 bases; junction bases outside the gene matches: 4. Looked up from germline, CDR1 is SGHNT and CDR2 is YENEEA. The CDR3 is 13 residues long. CDR3 in DNA: TGTGCCAGCAGCTTAGGAATCGGGAGGACGCAGTATTTT. Its protein is CASSLGIGRTQYF.

This clonotype was seen at least ten times. The chain couples TRBV12-3 or TRBV12-4 to TRBJ2-3; unclear D gene. V was cut by 3 bases and J by 5 bases, with 6 bases left in between. The CDR3 has 12 residues. The CDR3 loop reads CASSLYKDTQYF. The CDR3 DNA reads TGTGCCAGCAGTTTGTATAAAGATACGCAGTATTTT.

The V and J genes are TRBV12-3 or TRBV12-4 and TRBJ2-3, with TRBD2 matching over 11 bases. This CDR3 is built from 15 residues. With V trimmed by 7 bases and J by 5 bases, 8 bases remained unmatched. The CDR3 DNA reads as TGTGCCAGCACCGTAACTAGCGGGGGATTAGATACGCAGTATTTT. Amino acid sequence: CASTVTSGGLDTQYF.

This clonotype came up many times. The rearrangement joins TRBV27 to TRBJ2-7; the D is unclear. V lost 3 bases, J lost 0 bases, and 6 bases lay in between. The CDR3 covers 13 residues. Germline V lookup: CDR1 MNHEY, CDR2 SMNVEV (reference sequence). The CDR3 nucleotides read TGTGCCAGCAGTTTTATCAGCTCCTACGAGCAGTACTTC. Translating gives CASSFISSYEQYF.